Listed below are T cell receptor beta chains from one sample, sequenced in a study of T cells in Graves' hyperthyroidism and ophthalmopathy. TCRdb reanalysed the multiplex PCR reads using MiXCR and keeps one entry per CDR3 protein. Among about 400,000 distinct CDR3 sequences listed, about 14% were seen once. The sample was blood. Every receptor here comes from a woman younger than 45 with Graves' ophthalmopathy. The CDR3 runs from the conserved cysteine through the conserved F or W. The D gene is left open where the match is weak. Rows may omit the clone size; those that give it use once, few, many or a size class.

abundance: NA; j_gene: TRBJ2-1; len: 15; d_gene: NA; v_gene: TRBV7-9; CDR3nt: TGTGCCAGCAGCGGGGGGTGGGGGGAGGACAATGAGCAGTTCTTC; CDR3aa: CASSGGWGEDNEQFF
abundance: many; j_gene: TRBJ2-3; len: 15; d_gene: TRBD2; v_gene: TRBV6-4; CDR3nt: TGTGCCAGCAGTGACCTAGCGGGGGGCACAGATACGCAGTATTTT; CDR3aa: CASSDLAGGTDTQYF
abundance: many; j_gene: TRBJ1-1; len: 14; d_gene: TRBD1; v_gene: TRBV7-3; CDR3nt: TGTGCCAGCAGCTTAAGGGACAGCGGCACTGAAGCTTTCTTT; CDR3aa: CASSLRDSGTEAFF
abundance: NA; j_gene: TRBJ1-2; len: 10; d_gene: NA; v_gene: TRBV29-1; CDR3nt: TGCAGCGTTGACGCGGGGGGCTACACCTTC; CDR3aa: CSVDAGGYTF
abundance: NA; j_gene: TRBJ1-5; len: 15; d_gene: NA; v_gene: TRBV4-1; CDR3nt: TGCGCCAGCAGCGAAGCTACAGGGAGGCGTCAGCCCCAGCATTTT; CDR3aa: CASSEATGRRQPQHF
abundance: many; j_gene: TRBJ2-1; len: 15; d_gene: NA; v_gene: TRBV5-1; CDR3nt: TGCGCCAGCAGCGAAGGATCAAGCTCCTACAATGAGCAGTTCTTC; CDR3aa: CASSEGSSSYNEQFF
abundance: NA; j_gene: TRBJ2-3; len: 13; d_gene: TRBD2; v_gene: TRBV20-1; CDR3nt: TGCAGTGCTACTAGCGGGGGGGCAGATACGCAGTATTTT; CDR3aa: CSATSGGADTQYF
abundance: many; j_gene: TRBJ2-1; len: 17; d_gene: NA; v_gene: TRBV28; CDR3nt: TGTGCCAGCAGTTTGGTGGGGGGGGCCATTACCTACAATGAGCAGTTCTTC; CDR3aa: CASSLVGGAITYNEQFF
abundance: NA; j_gene: TRBJ2-1; len: 17; d_gene: TRBD2; v_gene: TRBV9; CDR3nt: TGTGCCAGCAGCCTTCGACTCGTTAGCGGGGGGGACAATGAGCAGTTCTTC; CDR3aa: CASSLRLVSGGDNEQFF
abundance: many; j_gene: TRBJ1-1; len: 16; d_gene: NA; v_gene: TRBV11-2; CDR3nt: TGTGCCAGCAGAAAACTCAAAAACAGGGTCGGAACTGAAGCTTTCTTT; CDR3aa: CASRKLKNRVGTEAFF
abundance: NA; j_gene: TRBJ2-3; len: 15; d_gene: NA; v_gene: TRBV7-9; CDR3nt: TGTGCCAGCAGCTCCGAGGAGGCTAGCACAGATACGCAGTATTTT; CDR3aa: CASSSEEASTDTQYF
abundance: NA; j_gene: TRBJ2-1; len: 13; d_gene: TRBD2; v_gene: TRBV19; CDR3nt: TGTGCCAGTAGTACAGGACTAGCCTGGGAGCAGTTCTTC; CDR3aa: CASSTGLAWEQFF
abundance: many; j_gene: TRBJ2-5; len: 13; d_gene: NA; v_gene: TRBV20-1; CDR3nt: TGCAGTGCGAGGGACACCCTGGGGGAGACCCAGTACTTC; CDR3aa: CSARDTLGETQYF
abundance: many; j_gene: TRBJ2-2; len: 13; d_gene: NA; v_gene: TRBV20-1; CDR3nt: TGCAGTGCTAAAACACAGGGAGCCGGGGAGCTGTTTTTT; CDR3aa: CSAKTQGAGELFF
abundance: NA; j_gene: TRBJ2-7; len: 12; d_gene: NA; v_gene: TRBV24-1; CDR3nt: TGTGCCACCAGTGATTTAGTGGATGAGCAGTACTTC; CDR3aa: CATSDLVDEQYF
abundance: many; j_gene: TRBJ1-1; len: 12; d_gene: NA; v_gene: TRBV18; CDR3nt: TGTGCCAGCTCATCCCCTCAAGGTCAGGCTTTCTTT; CDR3aa: CASSSPQGQAFF
abundance: NA; j_gene: TRBJ1-2; len: 14; d_gene: TRBD1; v_gene: TRBV14; CDR3nt: TGTGCCAGCAGCCCCCGACGAACAGGGGGCGGCTACACCTTC; CDR3aa: CASSPRRTGGGYTF
abundance: NA; j_gene: TRBJ1-4; len: 13; d_gene: NA; v_gene: TRBV19; CDR3nt: TGTGCCAGTAGTTGGTCGGAGGGTGAAAAACTGTTTTTT; CDR3aa: CASSWSEGEKLFF
abundance: NA; j_gene: TRBJ2-3; len: 16; d_gene: TRBD2; v_gene: TRBV20-1; CDR3nt: TGCAGTGCTAGGGAGGCTAGCGGGAAAAGCACAGATACGCAGTATTTT; CDR3aa: CSAREASGKSTDTQYF
abundance: many; j_gene: TRBJ2-2; len: 13; d_gene: NA; v_gene: TRBV3-1; CDR3nt: TGTGCCAGCAGCCCCCCGGTCACCGGGGAGCTGTTTTTT; CDR3aa: CASSPPVTGELFF
abundance: many; j_gene: TRBJ1-1; len: 13; d_gene: NA; v_gene: TRBV12-3/TRBV12-4; CDR3nt: TGTGCCGCATCAAAGACGGTGAACACTGAAGCTTTCTTT; CDR3aa: CAASKTVNTEAFF
abundance: NA; j_gene: TRBJ1-6; len: 13; d_gene: TRBD1; v_gene: TRBV19; CDR3nt: TGTGCCAGTAGGCGACAGGGAAGCTCACCCCTCCACTTT; CDR3aa: CASRRQGSSPLHF
abundance: many; j_gene: TRBJ2-1; len: 14; d_gene: NA; v_gene: TRBV6-1; CDR3nt: TGTGCCAGCGGTGGACAGCACTCCTACAATGAGCAGTTCTTC; CDR3aa: CASGGQHSYNEQFF
abundance: NA; j_gene: TRBJ2-7; len: 14; d_gene: NA; v_gene: TRBV12-3/TRBV12-4; CDR3nt: TGTGCCAGCAGTTTAGGGCAGGTTGGTCACGAGCAGTACTTC; CDR3aa: CASSLGQVGHEQYF
abundance: many; j_gene: TRBJ1-4; len: 15; d_gene: NA; v_gene: TRBV28; CDR3nt: TGTGCCAGCAGCTCGGGGGAAGGGGGTTTTGAAAAACTGTTTTTT; CDR3aa: CASSSGEGGFEKLFF